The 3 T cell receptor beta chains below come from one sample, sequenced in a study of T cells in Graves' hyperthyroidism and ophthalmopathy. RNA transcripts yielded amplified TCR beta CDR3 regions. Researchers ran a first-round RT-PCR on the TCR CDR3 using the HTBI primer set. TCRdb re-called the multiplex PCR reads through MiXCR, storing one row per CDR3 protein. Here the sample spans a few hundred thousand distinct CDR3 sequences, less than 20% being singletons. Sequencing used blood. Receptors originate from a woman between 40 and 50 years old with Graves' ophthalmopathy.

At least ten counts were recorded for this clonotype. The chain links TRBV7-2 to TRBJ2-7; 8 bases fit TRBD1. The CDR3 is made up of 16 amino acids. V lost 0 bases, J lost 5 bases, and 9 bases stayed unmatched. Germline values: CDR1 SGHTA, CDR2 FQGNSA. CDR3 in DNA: TGTGCCAGCAGCTTAGCGCTGGGAGGACAGGGACACGAGCAGTACTTC. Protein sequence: CASSLALGGQGHEQYF. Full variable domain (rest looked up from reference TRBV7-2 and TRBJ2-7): GAGVSQSPSNKVTEKGKDVELRCDPISGHTALYWYRQSLGQGLEFLIYFQGNSAPDKSGLPSDRFSAERTGGSVSTLTIQRTQQEDSAVYLCASSLALGGQGHEQYFGPGTRLTVT.

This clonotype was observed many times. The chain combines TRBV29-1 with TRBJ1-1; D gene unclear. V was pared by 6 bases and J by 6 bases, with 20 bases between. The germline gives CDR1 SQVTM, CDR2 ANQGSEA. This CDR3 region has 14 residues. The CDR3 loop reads CSVLRPNLPPEAFF. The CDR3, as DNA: TGCAGCGTCCTCCGGCCCAATCTTCCCCCTGAAGCTTTCTTT.

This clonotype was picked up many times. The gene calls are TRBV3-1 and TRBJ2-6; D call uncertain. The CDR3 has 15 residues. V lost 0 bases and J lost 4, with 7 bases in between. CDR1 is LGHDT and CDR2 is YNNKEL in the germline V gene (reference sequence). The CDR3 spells CASSQERFGANVLTF. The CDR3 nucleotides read TGTGCCAGCAGCCAAGAACGTTTCGGGGCCAACGTCCTGACTTTC.